A selection of T cell receptor beta chains follows, all from one sample in a study of cytomegalovirus exposure and HLA in healthy donors. Produced via immunoSEQ multiplex PCR; TCRdb's table is partial and in-frame only. This sample carries 70,000 to 95,000 clones, around 81% of them seen once, and the ten largest clones take around 2%. Sample: PBMCs. The origin of the receptors is a man aged 18 to 35 in good health and CMV-seronegative. The CDR3 runs from the conserved cysteine through the conserved F or W. Fields, in order: CDR3 DNA, CDR3 protein, J gene, clone size, V gene, D gene. The D gene is left open where the match is weak. The size entry is marked missing in some rows and otherwise reads once, few, many or a size class.

DNA: TGTGCTTCAAAAGGGGGCATGAACACTGAAGCTTTCTTT
CDR3: CASKGGMNTEAFF
J: TRBJ1-1
size: once
V: TRBV6-6
D: TRBD1

DNA: TGTGCCAGCAGCGTAGACCACAGGGGGCCTAGGGATGAAGCTTTCTTT
CDR3: CASSVDHRGPRDEAFF
J: TRBJ1-1
size: NA
V: TRBV9
D: TRBD1

DNA: TGCGCCAGCAGCCAGACGATGACAGATCAACCCTTCTTT
CDR3: CASSQTMTDQPFF
J: TRBJ1-1
size: NA
V: TRBV10-1
D: NA

DNA: TGTGCCAGCAGCGTAGTGGGGGGGTACCAAGAGACCCAGTACTTC
CDR3: CASSVVGGYQETQYF
J: TRBJ2-5
size: NA
V: TRBV9
D: TRBD2

DNA: TGTGCCAGCAGCTTCCCCGATAGGGGGACTGAAGCTTTCTTT
CDR3: CASSFPDRGTEAFF
J: TRBJ1-1
size: NA
V: TRBV5-6
D: NA

DNA: TGTGCCAGAAGCGACCCCACAGGGGATAGGACCAAAAACATTCAGTACTTC
CDR3: CARSDPTGDRTKNIQYF
J: TRBJ2-4
size: once
V: TRBV5-3
D: TRBD1

DNA: TGTGCCAGCAGCTTGTTATCAGGGGGTACCGGGGAGCTGTTTTTT
CDR3: CASSLLSGGTGELFF
J: TRBJ2-2
size: NA
V: TRBV5-6
D: TRBD1

DNA: TGTGCCAGCAGCTTAGGGAGGACTAGCGGGGGGGGGAACACCGGGGAGCTGTTTTTT
CDR3: CASSLGRTSGGGNTGELFF
J: TRBJ2-2
size: NA
V: TRBV7-2
D: TRBD2

DNA: TGTGCCAGCAGCTTAGACGGGCGGGGACAGGGGGGATACGAGCAGTACTTC
CDR3: CASSLDGRGQGGYEQYF
J: TRBJ2-7
size: once
V: TRBV11-2
D: TRBD1

DNA: TGTGCCAGTAGCACTTTTACGACAGGGTCCCCCTACGAGCAGTACTTC
CDR3: CASSTFTTGSPYEQYF
J: TRBJ2-7
size: NA
V: TRBV19
D: TRBD1

DNA: TGTGCCAGTAGTCAACAGGGGAGCTATGGCTACACCTTC
CDR3: CASSQQGSYGYTF
J: TRBJ1-2
size: NA
V: TRBV19
D: TRBD1

DNA: TGTGCCAGCAGAACCAGGGGAGGGCAAGAGACCCAGTACTTC
CDR3: CASRTRGGQETQYF
J: TRBJ2-5
size: NA
V: TRBV6-1
D: NA

DNA: TGTGCCAGCAGGCCAACAGAGAACACTGAAGCTTTCTTT
CDR3: CASRPTENTEAFF
J: TRBJ1-1
size: NA
V: TRBV6-5
D: NA

DNA: TGTGCCAGCAGCTCCAGGAATAACTATGGCTACACCTTC
CDR3: CASSSRNNYGYTF
J: TRBJ1-2
size: NA
V: TRBV7-2
D: NA

DNA: TGTGCCAGCAGCCTGGGGGAGGGGAATGGCTACACCTTC
CDR3: CASSLGEGNGYTF
J: TRBJ1-2
size: once
V: TRBV13
D: NA

DNA: TGTTCCAGCAGCGTCGGCGGTGAAAAACTGTTTTTT
CDR3: CSSSVGGEKLFF
J: TRBJ1-4
size: once
V: TRBV7-9
D: NA

DNA: TGTGCCAGCGCCCGGGACAGTGATCAGCCCCAGCATTTT
CDR3: CASARDSDQPQHF
J: TRBJ1-5
size: NA
V: TRBV18
D: TRBD1

DNA: TGTGCCAGCAGTGAAGCGTACTCAGGGTTTCAGCCCCAGCATTTT
CDR3: CASSEAYSGFQPQHF
J: TRBJ1-5
size: few
V: TRBV6-1
D: NA

DNA: TGTGCCAGTAGTAATGAACTAGCGGGGGGGCAAGGTCACGGGGAGCTGTTTTTT
CDR3: CASSNELAGGQGHGELFF
J: TRBJ2-2
size: few
V: TRBV19
D: TRBD2

DNA: TGTGCCATCAGTGGCGGGACTAGCTTCTACAATGGGCAGTTCTTC
CDR3: CAISGGTSFYNGQFF
J: TRBJ2-1
size: few
V: TRBV10-3
D: TRBD2

DNA: TGTTCCAGCAGCTTATACAGGGGGGATTCACCCCTCCACTTT
CDR3: CSSSLYRGDSPLHF
J: TRBJ1-6
size: once
V: TRBV7-9
D: TRBD1

DNA: TGTGCCAGCAGCTCGGGACTTGGAGGCCACTATGGCTACACCTTC
CDR3: CASSSGLGGHYGYTF
J: TRBJ1-2
size: NA
V: TRBV7-8
D: NA

DNA: TGTGCCAGCAGGGGAAGCTCCGGGAAGAACTCTGGAAACACCATATATTTT
CDR3: CASRGSSGKNSGNTIYF
J: TRBJ1-3
size: NA
V: TRBV7-6
D: NA

DNA: TGTGCCAGCAGCCAACGTCTCGGACAGGGGAGTAGGGGCACTGAAGCTTTCTTT
CDR3: CASSQRLGQGSRGTEAFF
J: TRBJ1-1
size: NA
V: TRBV14
D: TRBD1

DNA: TGTGCCAGCAGCCCGACGGGGGGACAGGTGGGTGGAGAGACCCAGTACTTC
CDR3: CASSPTGGQVGGETQYF
J: TRBJ2-5
size: once
V: TRBV11-2
D: NA

DNA: TGCGCCAGCAGCCAAGTACAGGGACAGAGCTACGAGCAGTACTTC
CDR3: CASSQVQGQSYEQYF
J: TRBJ2-7
size: NA
V: TRBV4-1
D: TRBD1

DNA: TGTGCCTGGAGTTCAGGGCCCTACGAGCAGTACTTC
CDR3: CAWSSGPYEQYF
J: TRBJ2-7
size: NA
V: TRBV30
D: NA

DNA: TGTGCTACGGAGGGACAGCTGCGCTACGAGCAGTACTTC
CDR3: CATEGQLRYEQYF
J: TRBJ2-7
size: NA
V: TRBV30
D: NA

DNA: TGTGCCAGCAGCGTAGAAGGGGGGGCCTACGAGCAGTACTTC
CDR3: CASSVEGGAYEQYF
J: TRBJ2-7
size: NA
V: TRBV9
D: NA

DNA: TGTGCCTGGAGTCGGACAGCTTCTAATGAAAAACTGTTTTTT
CDR3: CAWSRTASNEKLFF
J: TRBJ1-4
size: NA
V: TRBV30
D: NA

DNA: TGCGCCAGCAGCTCCCTTACAGGGGATGGCTACACCTTC
CDR3: CASSSLTGDGYTF
J: TRBJ1-2
size: NA
V: TRBV5-1
D: TRBD1

DNA: TGTGCCAGTAGTATAACAGGGGGAAGTGGATACGAGCAGTACTTC
CDR3: CASSITGGSGYEQYF
J: TRBJ2-7
size: NA
V: TRBV19
D: TRBD1

DNA: TGTGCCAGCATCCAAACAGGTGGGGGGGATCAGCCCCAGCATTTT
CDR3: CASIQTGGGDQPQHF
J: TRBJ1-5
size: once
V: TRBV6-1
D: NA

DNA: TGTGCCAGCAGCCGACTAGTGGCGGACGAGCAGTACTTC
CDR3: CASSRLVADEQYF
J: TRBJ2-7
size: NA
V: TRBV6-1
D: NA

DNA: TGTGCCAGCAGCGGAGGACTAGCGGGGGGTGAGGAGCTGTTTTTT
CDR3: CASSGGLAGGEELFF
J: TRBJ2-2
size: few
V: TRBV9
D: TRBD2

DNA: TGTGCCAGTAGTATTCGGAGGGATTCAGGCAACACTGAAGCTTTCTTT
CDR3: CASSIRRDSGNTEAFF
J: TRBJ1-1
size: NA
V: TRBV19
D: NA

DNA: TGTGCCAGCAGCAAAGACAATAACTATGGCTACACCTTC
CDR3: CASSKDNNYGYTF
J: TRBJ1-2
size: NA
V: TRBV7-8
D: NA

DNA: TGTGCCAGCAGCCCCTACCAGGGCAATGAGCAGTTCTTC
CDR3: CASSPYQGNEQFF
J: TRBJ2-1
size: NA
V: TRBV11-2
D: NA

DNA: TGTGCCAGTAGTATGGGACAGACCGAGCAGTACTTC
CDR3: CASSMGQTEQYF
J: TRBJ2-7
size: once
V: TRBV19
D: TRBD1

DNA: TGTGCCAGCGCGGGACTAGCGGGGGTTCGCACGCAGTATTTT
CDR3: CASAGLAGVRTQYF
J: TRBJ2-3
size: NA
V: TRBV6-1
D: TRBD2

DNA: TGTGCCAGCAGCCGACAGGGGGCAAACTATGGCTACACCTTC
CDR3: CASSRQGANYGYTF
J: TRBJ1-2
size: NA
V: TRBV6-1
D: TRBD1

DNA: TGCGCCAGCAGCTTGGCGGACTCAGAGACCCAGTACTTC
CDR3: CASSLADSETQYF
J: TRBJ2-5
size: NA
V: TRBV5-1
D: NA

DNA: TGTGCCAGCTCACCACCAGGGGTTGCGTACAATGAGCAGTTCTTC
CDR3: CASSPPGVAYNEQFF
J: TRBJ2-1
size: NA
V: TRBV18
D: NA

DNA: TGTGCCAGCAGTTCCCTCATACGGGGGATAAACTATGGCTACACCTTC
CDR3: CASSSLIRGINYGYTF
J: TRBJ1-2
size: NA
V: TRBV27
D: NA

DNA: TGTGCCAGCAGCCCGGGGGACAGGGAAGATGGCTACACCTTC
CDR3: CASSPGDREDGYTF
J: TRBJ1-2
size: NA
V: TRBV11-2
D: TRBD1

DNA: TGTGCCAGCGGTGGGACAGGGGGCTATGGCTACACCTTC
CDR3: CASGGTGGYGYTF
J: TRBJ1-2
size: NA
V: TRBV7-6
D: TRBD1

DNA: TGTGCCATCACAGGGGTCGGCTATGGCTACACCTTC
CDR3: CAITGVGYGYTF
J: TRBJ1-2
size: NA
V: TRBV10-3
D: NA